These T cell receptor beta chains were read from a single sample in a study of blood T cell repertoires in COVID-19. The table came from immunoSEQ multiplex PCR; TCRdb's copy has only in-frame clones and leaves some out. Among approximately 63,000 clones listed, 85% to 90% were seen once. The specimen was peripheral blood. The receptors shown here come from an elderly woman with active COVID-19. Each CDR3 is given with its conserved first and last residue. The D gene is left open where the match is weak. The listing skips clone size in some rows; elsewhere it reads once, few, many or a size class.

v_gene,abundance,d_gene,j_gene,CDR3nt,CDR3aa
TRBV7-9,.,TRBD1,TRBJ1-1,TGTGCCAGCAACCCCGACAGGGGTGAAGCTTTCTTT,CASNPDRGEAFF
TRBV5-1,.,TRBD2,TRBJ2-7,TGCGCCAGCAGCCCCGGGGCTAGCGGGGGAGCTTCCTACGAGCAGTACTTC,CASSPGASGGASYEQYF
TRBV5-6,.,TRBD1,TRBJ2-5,TGTGCCAGCAGCACGGGACAGGGGGCTTACGAGACCCAGTACTTC,CASSTGQGAYETQYF
TRBV5-1,few,TRBD1,TRBJ2-7,TGCGCCAGCAGCTTTACCGGGACAGGGTCCTACGAGCAGTACTTC,CASSFTGTGSYEQYF
TRBV5-1,.,.,TRBJ2-3,TGCGCCAGCAGCGGGGGACTCTCAAACCTCGATACGCAGTATTTT,CASSGGLSNLDTQYF
TRBV10-3,.,.,TRBJ1-1,TGTGCCATCAGTCGGGGGGTGAACACTGAAGCTTTCTTT,CAISRGVNTEAFF
TRBV15,.,.,TRBJ2-5,TGTGCCACCAGCGGTAACAGGGTCTCATCCATCGGCCAAGAGACCCAGTACTTC,CATSGNRVSSIGQETQYF
TRBV5-5,.,TRBD2,TRBJ2-3,TGTGCCAGCAGCTTGGAAGCGGGGGGGCCGGGCGATACGCAGTATTTT,CASSLEAGGPGDTQYF
TRBV6-5,few,.,TRBJ2-7,TGTGCCAGCAGTTCGACAGGTTCGTTCCTCTACGAGCAGTACTTC,CASSSTGSFLYEQYF
TRBV7-6,.,TRBD2,TRBJ2-7,TGTGCCAGCAGCTTCCTAGGGACTAGCGTTAGCTCCTACGAGCAGTACTTC,CASSFLGTSVSSYEQYF
TRBV19,.,TRBD2,TRBJ2-7,TGTGCCAGTAGAGCAAATCGGGGAGGGAGCGAGCAGTACTTC,CASRANRGGSEQYF
TRBV24-1,once,TRBD1,TRBJ2-3,TGTGCCACCAGTGACTCAACAGGGGTCGCAAGCACAGATACGCAGTATTTT,CATSDSTGVASTDTQYF
TRBV5-1,.,TRBD2,TRBJ2-5,TGCGCCAGCAGCTTGCAAGGGCTAGCGGGGGAGACCCAGTACTTC,CASSLQGLAGETQYF
TRBV19,.,.,TRBJ1-2,TGTGCCAGTCCTACAACCGAATTCAGGGGTAGCTACACCTTC,CASPTTEFRGSYTF
TRBV5-1,.,TRBD1,TRBJ2-3,TGCGCCAGCAGCTGGGATGGGCCGGGACAGGGGACTTTT,CASSWDGPGQGTF